Following are 21 T cell receptor beta chains from one sample sequenced in a study of post-analysis software for immune sequencing data. General study findings and limits: Compared with controls, patients had more of five TRBV segments, including TRBV5-6, TRBV5-1 and TRBV20-1.

Unique molecular identifiers tagged the TCR beta cDNA libraries. TCRdb passed the PCR reads through MiXCR, listing each CDR3 protein once. The sample lists almost 700,000 distinct CDR3 sequences, approximately 59% occurring once. No antigen is known for these receptors. Material for sequencing was blood. The source is a girl aged 2-10 years with multiple sclerosis.

The V and J genes are TRBV18 and TRBJ2-1; D remains ambiguous. Trimming took 3 bases from V and 9 from J, leaving 18 bases between them. Germline lookup yields CDR1 KGHSH and CDR2 LQKENI. The CDR3 totals 15 residues. The DNA of the CDR3 is TGTGCCAGCTCACCGACCGGACCTCGTAGTAGTGAGCAGTTCTTC. Its translation is CASSPTGPRSSEQFF.

This clonotype was counted between two and nine times. This sequence joins TRBV5-1 and TRBJ1-5; D not resolved. Between the trimmed V and J ends, which lost 0 bases and 3 bases, there was a span of 10 bases. The CDR3 sequence is 15 residues long. Germline V gives CDR1 SGHRS, CDR2 YFSETQ. Here the CDR3 reads CASSLVSGANQPQHF. CDR3 nucleotides: TGCGCCAGCAGCTTGGTTTCAGGAGCCAATCAGCCCCAGCATTTT.

The gene calls are TRBV6-1 and TRBJ1-1, with D uncertain. V was clipped by 7 bases and J by 0 bases, with 12 bases between them. Germline CDR1 and CDR2: MNHNS and SASEGT. The CDR3 has 14 residues. This chain's CDR3 is CASIRGNLNTEAFF. DNA for the CDR3: TGTGCCAGCATTCGGGGAAACCTGAACACTGAAGCTTTCTTT.

This clonotype was detected a few times. V usage is TRBV28 and J usage is TRBJ2-6; 7 bases agree with TRBD1. From germline, CDR1 is MDHEN and CDR2 SYDVKM. The CDR3 has 15 amino acids. V lost 7 bases, J lost 2 bases, and 5 bases stayed unmatched. Written as DNA, the CDR3 is TGTGCCAGCACATCAGGACAGGCTGGGGCCAACGTCCTGACTTTC. Protein sequence: CASTSGQAGANVLTF.

The chain carries TRBV15 and TRBJ2-3; D call uncertain. Trimming left V 4 bases short and J 2 bases short, with 10 bases between. The CDR3 spans 14 residues. Germline V gene lookup returns CDR1 LNHNV and CDR2 YYDKDF (reference sequence). CDR3: CATSTEALTDTQYF. For the CDR3, the DNA is TGTGCCACCAGCACCGAGGCCCTCACAGATACGCAGTATTTT.

The chain carries TRBV10-3 and TRBJ2-4, with D possibly being TRBD2 (5 bases). CDR1 is ENHRY, CDR2 SYGVKD, per germline. V was trimmed by 0 bases and J by 15 bases, leaving 15 bases between them. The length of the CDR3 is 13 residues. The CDR3 is CAISESILTSRYF. CDR3 in DNA: TGTGCCATCAGTGAGTCGATACTAACTAGTAGGTACTTC.

The V call is TRBV20-1, the J call TRBJ2-3, with 9 positions matching TRBD2. This CDR3 region has 15 residues. Per germline, CDR1 DFQATT and CDR2 SNEGSKA (reference sequence). J was trimmed by 6 bases and V by 3 bases; bases with no gene match: 10. The CDR3 region is CSASLMAGGRDTQYF. CDR3 nucleotide sequence: TGCAGTGCTAGTCTGATGGCGGGGGGGCGCGATACGCAGTATTTT.

CDR3 amino acids: CSARLHSWETQYF. The CDR3 DNA is TGCAGTGCTAGGTTACACTCTTGGGAGACCCAGTACTTC. V gene TRBV20-1 combines with J gene TRBJ2-5; no definite D call. The CDR3 extends over 13 amino acids. CDR1 is DFQATT, CDR2 SNEGSKA, per germline (reference sequence). The V end was cut by 3 bases, the J end by 5 bases, with 13 bases between.

The genes are TRBV20-1 and TRBJ2-1, with TRBD2 matching 9 bases. CDR1 and CDR2 from the germline V gene are DFQATT and SNEGSKA (reference sequence). J gave up 6 bases and V 5 bases, and 8 bases lay outside the gene matches. CDR3 length: 14 amino acids. CDR3 coding DNA: TGCAGTGCTGGACGACTAGCGGCCGGCAATGAGCAGTTCTTC. Translation: CSAGRLAAGNEQFF.

The rearrangement links TRBV7-2 to TRBJ1-4; 9 bases fit TRBD1. The CDR3 contains 15 residues. V dropped 5 bases and J dropped 1; count of bases not matched to a gene: 2. Germline values: CDR1 SGHTA, CDR2 FQGNSA. The CDR3 is CASSPDRGTNEKLFF. The CDR3 coding sequence is TGTGCCAGCAGCCCGGACAGGGGAACTAATGAAAAACTGTTTTTT. The whole variable domain, remainder taken from reference TRBV7-2 and TRBJ1-4, is GAGVSQSPSNKVTEKGKDVELRCDPISGHTALYWYRQSLGQGLEFLIYFQGNSAPDKSGLPSDRFSAERTGGSVSTLTIQRTQQEDSAVYLCASSPDRGTNEKLFFGSGTQLSVL.

The rearrangement uses TRBV9 and TRBJ1-2, with D possibly TRBD1 on 5 matching bases. The CDR3 is made up of 17 amino acids. Trimming shortened V by 0 bases and J by 0 bases, and 15 bases separated the two germline ends. CDR1 SGDLS and CDR2 YYNGEE come from the germline V gene. Here the CDR3 DNA reads TGTGCCAGCAGCGTAGAGCCGGGGGGGATCGCTAACTATGGCTACACCTTC. Encoded protein: CASSVEPGGIANYGYTF.

Only one count was recorded for this clonotype. The gene calls are TRBV18 and TRBJ1-4, with D unresolved. The CDR3 is made up of 16 amino acids. Germline values: CDR1 KGHSH, CDR2 LQKENI. Trimming cost V 4 bases and J 4 bases, with 16 bases left between them. The CDR3 region has the DNA TGTGCCAGCTCACTCCCCACGGTAGGGAGTAATGAAAAACTGTTTTTT. Protein product: CASSLPTVGSNEKLFF.

This chain links TRBV5-5 with TRBJ2-5; D perhaps matches TRBD2 (6 bases). The end of the DNA aligns better with TRBJ2-7, so the J call may be wrong. CDR1 and CDR2 (germline): SGHKS, YYEKEE (reference sequence). The CDR3 contains 15 residues. CDR3 coding DNA: TGTGCCAGCAGCTTATTGGGGGGTGAAGTGTACGAGCAGTACTTC. This codes for CASSLLGGEVYEQYF.

This rearrangement joins TRBV10-1 to TRBJ2-1; 8 nucleotides line up with TRBD2. Unmatched junction bases numbered 9, after V lost 8 bases and J lost 6 bases. The CDR3 loop spans 14 amino acids. The germline V gene has CDR1 WNHNN and CDR2 SYGVQD (reference sequence). The CDR3 coding sequence is TGCGCCAGCGACACAGCGGGGGTAAGCAATGAGCAGTTCTTC. Amino acid sequence: CASDTAGVSNEQFF.

The chain recombines TRBV20-1 with TRBJ2-3; TRBD2 matches 12 bases. J was trimmed by 3 bases and V by 0 bases; bases with no gene match: 13. The CDR3 loop spans 19 amino acids. Germline V CDR1 and CDR2: DFQATT, SNEGSKA (reference sequence). The CDR3 is CSARDWVASGRASTDTQYF. CDR3 bases: TGCAGTGCTAGAGATTGGGTGGCTAGCGGGAGGGCCTCGACAGATACGCAGTATTTT.

The chain has TRBV29-1 and TRBJ1-1, with D perhaps matching TRBD1 (6 bases). The CDR3 runs 13 residues. V dropped 6 bases and J dropped 4 bases, with 15 bases sitting between them. Germline-derived CDR1 and CDR2 are SQVTM and ANQGSEA. CDR3 protein: CSVVGQGLTEAFF. In DNA form, the CDR3 reads TGCAGCGTCGTGGGACAAGGCCTCACTGAAGCTTTCTTT.

The table lists this clonotype with a few counts. The chain combines TRBV5-1 with TRBJ2-3, with D perhaps TRBD1 or TRBD2 (5 bases each). This CDR3 comprises 13 residues. CDR1 SGHRS and CDR2 YFSETQ come from the germline V gene. Trimming left V 4 bases short and J 6 bases short, with 12 bases between. Written as DNA, the CDR3 is TGCGCCAGCAGCCCCGACCGGGACGATACGCAGTATTTT. As protein: CASSPDRDDTQYF.

In DNA form, the CDR3 reads TGTGCCACCAGCAGACCCTCTTCCGGCGCGTCAGAGACCCAGTACTTC. As protein: CATSRPSSGASETQYF. This chain links TRBV15 with TRBJ2-5, with no clear D. Germline lookup yields CDR1 LNHNV and CDR2 YYDKDF (reference sequence). With 2 bases removed from V and 4 bases from J, the gap between germline ends came to 17 bases. The CDR3 has 16 amino acids.

This rearrangement joins TRBV20-1 to TRBJ1-1; D gene unclear. CDR3 size: 13 residues. V was shortened by 5 bases and J by 1 base, with 11 bases between the two germline ends. Germline CDR1 is DFQATT and CDR2 is SNEGSKA (reference sequence). CDR3 in DNA: TGCAGTGCTCCTGAGAATGGGAACACTGAAGCTTTCTTT. This codes for CSAPENGNTEAFF.

This chain links TRBV3-1 with TRBJ2-6, with D perhaps matching TRBD2 (6 bases). Deletions cut 6 bases from V and 4 bases from J, with 16 bases between. The CDR3 totals 16 residues. Germline CDR1 LGHDT, CDR2 YNNKEL (reference sequence). The CDR3: CASSQSRGSGANVLTF. The CDR3 DNA follows: TGTGCCAGCAGTCAGTCCCGGGGGTCCGGGGCCAACGTCCTGACTTTC.

This chain links TRBV7-9 with TRBJ2-4; TRBD1 agrees at 7 bases. CDR1 is SEHNR and CDR2 is FQNEAQ in the germline V gene (reference sequence). Trimming at V came to 8 bases and at J to 2 bases, leaving 21 bases not matched to a gene. This CDR3 spans 19 amino acids. The DNA for the CDR3 is TGTGCCAGCCAAGGTTCTATAGTTAGAGGGGGCCAACCCAAAAACATTCAGTACTTC. Protein product: CASQGSIVRGGQPKNIQYF.